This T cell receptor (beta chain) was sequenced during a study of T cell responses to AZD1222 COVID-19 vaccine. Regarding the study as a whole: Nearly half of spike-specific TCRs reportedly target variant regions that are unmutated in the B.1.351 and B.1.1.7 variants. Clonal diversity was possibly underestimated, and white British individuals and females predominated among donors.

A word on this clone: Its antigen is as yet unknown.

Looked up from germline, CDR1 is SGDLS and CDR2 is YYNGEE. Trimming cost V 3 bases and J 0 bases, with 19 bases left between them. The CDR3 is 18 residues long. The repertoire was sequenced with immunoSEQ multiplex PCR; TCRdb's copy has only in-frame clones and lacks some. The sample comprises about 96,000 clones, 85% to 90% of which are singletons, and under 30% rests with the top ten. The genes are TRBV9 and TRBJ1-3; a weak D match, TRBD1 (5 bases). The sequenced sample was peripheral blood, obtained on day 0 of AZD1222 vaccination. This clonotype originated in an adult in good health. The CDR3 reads CASSADRFTGYSGNTIYF. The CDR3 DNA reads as TGTGCCAGCAGCGCAGACCGCTTTACAGGTTACTCTGGAAACACCATATATTTT.